There are many counts of the clone carrying this TCR beta chain. Antigen specificity is unknown. Germline V gene lookup returns CDR1 SGHKS and CDR2 YYEKEE (reference sequence). This CDR3 has 13 residues. V lost 6 bases, J lost 8 bases, and 17 bases lay in between. By 5'RACE template switching, TCR cDNA was produced, with a universal primer site and UMIs added in the process. MiXCR was run by TCRdb on the 5' RACE reads, yielding one entry per CDR3 protein. The sample yields 200,000 to 300,000 distinct CDR3 sequences, 3.6% seen once. This sample stems from a study of T cells after yellow fever vaccination. Study summary: Fractions of low cell number were prepared using SMART-Seq v4 Ultra Low Input. Study-wide findings and caveats: The booster response re-showed most primary clones: around 97% CD4, around 85% CD8. In FACS-sorted repertoires, abundant clonotypes from the bulk population could appear as contaminants.

This sequence was found in a man aged 18 to 29 who received the YFV17D yellow fever vaccine. The sample here was PBMCs, taken 15 days after the yellow fever booster vaccination. This sequence joins TRBV5-5 and TRBJ1-2, with D possibly being TRBD1 (5 bases). CDR3 region: CASTFTWGSGYTF. DNA of the CDR3: TGTGCCAGCACCTTTACGTGGGGCAGCGGCTACACCTTC.